These 4 T cell receptor beta chains share one sample of origin, sequenced in a study of T cell responses to AZD1222 COVID-19 vaccine. This table comes from immunoSEQ multiplex PCR, and its TCRdb copy is limited to in-frame clones, with some not included. The sample has about 200,000 clones; 88% are singletons. Specimen: peripheral blood, collected on day 0 of AZD1222 vaccination. These receptors all stem from an adult in good health.

This clone was detected a few times. This sample includes further DNA sequences coding for the same CDR3. The V and J genes are TRBV5-1 and TRBJ1-2; 12 bases agree with TRBD1. The J segment lost 8 bases and the V segment lost 0 bases, leaving 2 bases of the junction unmatched. This CDR3 contains 14 residues. The V gene's germline CDR1 is SGHRS and CDR2 YFSETQ. The CDR3 coding sequence is TGCGCCAGCAGCTTGGCCGGGACAGGGGGCGGCTACACCTTC. Protein sequence: CASSLAGTGGGYTF.

J is TRBJ2-1 and V is TRBV18; TRBD1 agrees at 12 bases. From germline, CDR1 is KGHSH and CDR2 LQKENI. The V segment lost 2 bases and the J segment 8 bases; nucleotides outside the gene matches: 4. CDR3 length: 15 residues. Written as DNA, the CDR3 is TGTGCCAGCTCACCAATGGGACAGGGGGCCTATGAGCAGTTCTTC. This translates into CASSPMGQGAYEQFF.

The chain joins TRBV5-6 to TRBJ1-1; D call uncertain. The CDR3 runs 14 residues. Per the germline V gene, CDR1 is SGHDT and CDR2 is YYEEEE. The ends were cut back, 2 bases at V and 1 base at J, with 9 bases in the middle. The CDR3 DNA reads as TGTGCCAGCAGCTTAACCGGGCCGAACACTGAAGCTTTCTTT. Residues: CASSLTGPNTEAFF.

The chain is built from TRBV7-9 and TRBJ2-3; a weak D match, TRBD2 (5 bases). This CDR3 region has 13 residues. From germline, CDR1 is SEHNR and CDR2 FQNEAQ (reference sequence). Trimming removed 5 bases from V and 2 bases from J, with 8 bases in between. The CDR3 DNA reads as TGTGCCAGCAGCGTCGGGAACACAGATACGCAGTATTTT. It codes for CASSVGNTDTQYF. The entire variable domain, with the rest obtained from reference TRBV7-9 and TRBJ2-3, is as follows: DTGVSQNPRHKITKRGQNVTFRCDPISEHNRLYWYRQTLGQGPEFLTYFQNEAQLEKSRLLSDRFSAERPKGSFSTLEIQRTEQGDSAMYLCASSVGNTDTQYFGPGTRLTVL.